These T cell receptor beta chains were read from a single sample in a study of blood T cell repertoires in COVID-19. Only in-frame clones appear in the TCRdb table, and some are missing; sequencing was by immunoSEQ multiplex PCR. This table has 150,000 to 200,000 clones, roughly 87% appearing once. The sequencing sample was made of peripheral blood. The receptor set was obtained from a woman in her 70s with acute or convalescent COVID-19. Both conserved end residues are part of each CDR3. A D gene is named only where the DNA matches it firmly. The size of a clone is reported for some rows only, either as once, few or many, or as a class for expanded clones.

TGTGCCAGCAGGCCGAAAAAGACAGGGTTTAGCTCCTACGAGCAGTACTTC	CASRPKKTGFSSYEQYF	TRBD1	NA	TRBJ2-7	TRBV27
TGCGCCAGCAGCACCGACGGACAGGCCGGGACCACTGAAGCTTTCTTT	CASSTDGQAGTTEAFF	TRBD1	NA	TRBJ1-1	TRBV5-1
TGTGCCAGCAGCCAAGATCGACGACAGGTCGGAAACACCATATATTTT	CASSQDRRQVGNTIYF	NA	once	TRBJ1-3	TRBV3-1/TRBV3-2
TGTGCCAGGACAGTGATCTATGGCTACACCTTC	CARTVIYGYTF	NA	NA	TRBJ1-2	TRBV2
TGTGCCTGGAGCCAGGGAAGTTCACCCCTCCACTTT	CAWSQGSSPLHF	NA	NA	TRBJ1-6	TRBV30
TGCGCCAGCAGTCAATCGAGATTCCAGGGAAATTGCCACAATGAGCAGTTCTTC	CASSQSRFQGNCHNEQFF	NA	NA	TRBJ2-1	TRBV23-1
TGCAGCGTTGACGGAACCTCGGGGGGCTACTATGGCTACACCTTC	CSVDGTSGGYYGYTF	NA	NA	TRBJ1-2	TRBV29-1
TGCGCCAGTTCCCTCGGGACAACTTTTGGGCAAGAGACCCAGTACTTC	CASSLGTTFGQETQYF	NA	NA	TRBJ2-5	TRBV4-3
TGTGCCATCAGTGAGGATGGACAGGGCGATCAGCCCCAGCATTTT	CAISEDGQGDQPQHF	TRBD1	NA	TRBJ1-5	TRBV10-3
TGTGCCAGCAGCTTGGGCGGGACAGGGGGGGATGAAAAACTGTTTTTT	CASSLGGTGGDEKLFF	TRBD1	NA	TRBJ1-4	TRBV5-4
TGTGCCAGCAGTCTAGCGGGGGGGCGCTACGAGCAGTACTTC	CASSLAGGRYEQYF	TRBD2	once	TRBJ2-7	TRBV11-2
TGTGCCATTCAGGGGGCCCCGAACACTGAAGCTTTCTTT	CAIQGAPNTEAFF	TRBD1	NA	TRBJ1-1	TRBV19
TGTGCCAGCAGCTTAGTATTGCAGGCAAGCGAGCAGTACTTC	CASSLVLQASEQYF	NA	NA	TRBJ2-7	TRBV11-2
TGTGCCTGGGCTTACAGGGTAGGCTACACCTTC	CAWAYRVGYTF	NA	NA	TRBJ1-2	TRBV30
TGTGCCAGCAGCAAAGCGCTCCGGGATGCTTCACCCCTCCACTTT	CASSKALRDASPLHF	NA	NA	TRBJ1-6	TRBV21-1
TGTGCCAGCAGTTACGGTGGGAGCGGGAGGAATGAGCAGTTCTTC	CASSYGGSGRNEQFF	TRBD2	NA	TRBJ2-1	TRBV6-2/TRBV6-3
TGTGCCAGCAGTTACGAGGTTTACACTGAAGCTTTCTTT	CASSYEVYTEAFF	NA	NA	TRBJ1-1	TRBV6-2/TRBV6-3
TGTGCCAGTGGCCTAGGGGAACGGTTTTTT	CASGLGERFF	NA	NA	TRBJ1-4	TRBV19
TGTGCCAGCAGCTGGGGACAGGGGGTACATGAGGGAGGCTACACCTTC	CASSWGQGVHEGGYTF	TRBD1	once	TRBJ1-2	TRBV5-8
TGTGCCAGTGGGACAGGGGATCAGCCCCAGCATTTT	CASGTGDQPQHF	TRBD1	NA	TRBJ1-5	TRBV19
TGTGCCAGCAGCTTGAGCCCCAATCAGCCCCAGCATTTT	CASSLSPNQPQHF	NA	few	TRBJ1-5	TRBV11-2
TGTGCCAGCAGCCAAGAGTACAGGGAGAACGAGACCCAGTACTTC	CASSQEYRENETQYF	NA	few	TRBJ2-5	TRBV3-1/TRBV3-2
TGTGCCACCAGTGAGTCCGGTCAGCGGGAGGGCCCCAGGGAGACCCAGTACTTC	CATSESGQREGPRETQYF	TRBD2	NA	TRBJ2-5	TRBV24-1